This TCR beta chain was captured by sequencing in a study of blood T cells in healthy people across ages. Whole-study findings and limits: Changes in expanded clonotypes were possibly confounded, as the CMV status of donors was unknown. TCR beta diversity, measured per million T cells, fell in a roughly linear way with age.

Details on this clonotype: Its antigen is currently unknown.

PBMCs numbering at least 6.5 million were isolated per sample. CDR1 is MNHNS and CDR2 is SASEGT in the germline V gene. Trimming took off 8 bases at V and 4 bases at J, with 12 bases between the two ends. This CDR3 has 13 amino acids. A J-beta primer mix and a sample-barcoded 5' primer were used in a second PCR of roughly 6 to 12 cycles. TCRdb reanalysed the 5' RACE reads using MiXCR and keeps one entry per CDR3 protein. The repertoire holds approximately 600,000 distinct CDR3 sequences, about 54% seen once, with around 37% in the top ten. This receptor was identified in a man in his sixties in good health. The V gene is TRBV6-1, the J gene TRBJ2-1, with D perhaps matching TRBD1 or TRBD2 (5 bases each). The sequenced sample consisted of blood. The CDR3 loop reads CASGTDLYNEQFF. The CDR3, as DNA: TGTGCCAGCGGGACGGATCTATACAATGAGCAGTTCTTC.